Sequencing of this T cell receptor beta chain was carried out in a study of OX40 agonist ivuxolimab in advanced cancers. Study-wide results and caveats: Blood T cells, both CD4+ and CD8+, expanded clonally by week 6 at 0.1 to 3.0 mg/kg.

Using immunoSEQ multiplex PCR, the repertoire was profiled, and TCRdb retains in-frame clones only, with some absent. The sample holds some 80,000 clones, approximately 93% seen once. With respect to this clone: The antigen remains unidentified.

CDR3 length: 13 amino acids. Sequencing was performed on CD4+ or CD8+ T cells sorted from blood, taken in a trial of the OX40 agonist ivuxolimab. The receptor was derived from an adult with an advanced solid tumor such as melanoma, head and neck, liver or kidney cancer. The J gene is TRBJ1-5, the V gene TRBV1. TRBV1 is a pseudogene locus. Here the CDR3 reads CTSSQDGNQPQHF. CDR3 coding DNA: TGCACCAGCAGCCAAGACGGCAATCAGCCCCAGCATTTT.